The entry below describes one T cell receptor beta chain. CDR1 is SGDLS and CDR2 is YYNGEE in the germline V gene. Trimming removed 3 bases from V and 7 bases from J, with 17 bases in between. The CDR3 runs 16 residues. This sample stems from a study of T cell changes during pregnancy in multiple sclerosis. Clones were sequenced by immunoSEQ multiplex PCR, and TCRdb holds only the in-frame ones, with some missing. The table has 65,000 to 80,000 clones, 85% to 95% seen once. The sample was peripheral blood, taken in the second trimester of pregnancy. The source is a female donor with multiple sclerosis, enrolled in a pregnancy study. The chain combines TRBV9 with TRBJ1-6; the D gene is possibly TRBD1 (5 bases). This CDR3 is CASSGTLDRSNSPLHF. The CDR3 DNA reads TGTGCCAGCAGCGGGACCTTAGACAGAAGCAATTCACCCCTCCACTTT.